These T cell receptor beta chains were read from a single sample in a study of T cells in Graves' hyperthyroidism and ophthalmopathy. TCRdb re-derived calls from the multiplex PCR reads in MiXCR, one entry per CDR3 protein. The sample contains 450,000 to 700,000 distinct CDR3 sequences, about 45% of which appear only once. Specimen: peripheral blood or thyroid tissue (not recorded which). The receptors were sampled from a woman younger than 35 with Graves' hyperthyroidism. Each CDR3 is given with its conserved first and last residue. D genes are given only for firm matches. Clone size appears in some rows only: once, few, many, or a class for an expanded clone.

d_gene: NA
v_gene: TRBV7-6
j_gene: TRBJ1-4
abundance: many
CDR3nt: TGTGCCAGCAGCCCATTGCAGGGAGCTAATGAAAAACTGTTTTTT
CDR3aa: CASSPLQGANEKLFF

d_gene: TRBD2
v_gene: TRBV11-2
j_gene: TRBJ2-1
abundance: NA
CDR3nt: TGTGCCAGCAGCCCCGGGACTAGCGGGAGAGTCGAGCAGCTCTTC
CDR3aa: CASSPGTSGRVEQLF

d_gene: TRBD2
v_gene: TRBV30
j_gene: TRBJ2-7
abundance: few
CDR3nt: TGTGCCTGGAGTCCGATACTAGCGGGGGCCTACGAGCAGTACTTC
CDR3aa: CAWSPILAGAYEQYF

d_gene: TRBD1
v_gene: TRBV6-1
j_gene: TRBJ2-7
abundance: NA
CDR3nt: TGTGCCAGCAGTGACCCGGGACAGTTCTACGAGCAGTACTTC
CDR3aa: CASSDPGQFYEQYF

d_gene: TRBD1
v_gene: TRBV29-1
j_gene: TRBJ1-5
abundance: NA
CDR3nt: TGCAGCGTTCCCGGACAGGGTGATTACGAGCATTTT
CDR3aa: CSVPGQGDYEHF

d_gene: NA
v_gene: TRBV12-3/TRBV12-4
j_gene: TRBJ1-6
abundance: many
CDR3nt: TGTGCCAGCAGTTTAGACCTTCCTTCTTCACCCCTCCACTTT
CDR3aa: CASSLDLPSSPLHF

d_gene: TRBD1
v_gene: TRBV6-5
j_gene: TRBJ1-2
abundance: NA
CDR3nt: TGTACCAGCAGTTACTTTACCTTGGACAGGGGCCGGAATGGCTACACCTTC
CDR3aa: CTSSYFTLDRGRNGYTF

d_gene: NA
v_gene: TRBV20-1
j_gene: TRBJ1-5
abundance: NA
CDR3nt: TGCAGTGCCAGGACGGGTAATCAGCATTTT
CDR3aa: CSARTGNQHF

d_gene: NA
v_gene: TRBV29-1
j_gene: TRBJ1-4
abundance: NA
CDR3nt: NA
CDR3aa: CSVESGTEIMKNCFF

d_gene: NA
v_gene: TRBV2
j_gene: TRBJ2-3
abundance: NA
CDR3nt: TGTGCCAGCAGTGACTTGCTTCGCACAGATACGCAGTATTTT
CDR3aa: CASSDLLRTDTQYF

d_gene: TRBD2
v_gene: TRBV4-2
j_gene: TRBJ2-7
abundance: many
CDR3nt: TGTGCCAGCAGCCTCGGGACTAGCGGAAACTACGAGCAGTACTTC
CDR3aa: CASSLGTSGNYEQYF

d_gene: TRBD2
v_gene: TRBV2
j_gene: TRBJ2-7
abundance: few
CDR3nt: TGTGCCAGCAGCGTGGGAGGGATCTACGAGCAGTACTTC
CDR3aa: CASSVGGIYEQYF

d_gene: TRBD2
v_gene: TRBV7-8
j_gene: TRBJ2-7
abundance: NA
CDR3nt: TGTGCCTGGAGCACCCCAGGCGGGGGGTACGAGCAGTACTTC
CDR3aa: CAWSTPGGGYEQYF

d_gene: TRBD1
v_gene: TRBV2
j_gene: TRBJ2-2
abundance: NA
CDR3nt: TGTGCCAGCACCCAGGACAGGGTCGACACCGGGGAGCTGTTTTTT
CDR3aa: CASTQDRVDTGELFF

d_gene: NA
v_gene: TRBV7-9
j_gene: TRBJ1-2
abundance: NA
CDR3nt: TGTGCCAGCAGCTTAGATCTCGGGGATTCTACCTATGGCTACACCTTC
CDR3aa: CASSLDLGDSTYGYTF

d_gene: TRBD2
v_gene: TRBV24-1
j_gene: TRBJ2-2
abundance: many
CDR3nt: TGTGCCACCAGTGAGATACTTAGCGGGTCGAACACCGGGGAGCTGTTTTTT
CDR3aa: CATSEILSGSNTGELFF

d_gene: TRBD2
v_gene: TRBV7-2
j_gene: TRBJ2-5
abundance: NA
CDR3nt: TGTGCCAGCGCAAGACTAGCGGATAGAGAGACCCAGTACTTC
CDR3aa: CASARLADRETQYF

d_gene: TRBD1
v_gene: TRBV5-6
j_gene: TRBJ1-1
abundance: NA
CDR3nt: TGTGCCAGCAGCTACGGACAGGTATCATTTGGGAACACTGAAGCTTTCTTT
CDR3aa: CASSYGQVSFGNTEAFF

d_gene: NA
v_gene: TRBV29-1
j_gene: TRBJ2-5
abundance: NA
CDR3nt: TGCAGCGGTCAAGAGACCCAGTACTTC
CDR3aa: CSGQETQYF

d_gene: NA
v_gene: TRBV25-1
j_gene: TRBJ2-1
abundance: many
CDR3nt: TGTGCCAGCAGTGATCCCAGGGGAGATGAGCAGTTCTTC
CDR3aa: CASSDPRGDEQFF

d_gene: NA
v_gene: TRBV2
j_gene: TRBJ1-2
abundance: NA
CDR3nt: TGTGCCAGCAGTCTACCCTCAACTTACAATGGCTACACCTTC
CDR3aa: CASSLPSTYNGYTF

d_gene: NA
v_gene: TRBV7-9
j_gene: TRBJ2-1
abundance: NA
CDR3nt: TGTGCCAGCAGCGTGGGAGGCGGATATGAGCAGTTCTTC
CDR3aa: CASSVGGGYEQFF

d_gene: TRBD1
v_gene: TRBV29-1
j_gene: TRBJ2-7
abundance: NA
CDR3nt: TGCAGCGTAGGACGCGGACAGGGAGCCTACGAGCAGTACTTC
CDR3aa: CSVGRGQGAYEQYF

d_gene: TRBD2
v_gene: TRBV7-9
j_gene: TRBJ2-1
abundance: NA
CDR3nt: TGTGCCAGCAGCTTGCTAGCGGGAGGGCCAGTTGATGAGCAGTTCTTC
CDR3aa: CASSLLAGGPVDEQFF

d_gene: TRBD1
v_gene: TRBV15
j_gene: TRBJ1-5
abundance: few
CDR3nt: TGTGCCACCAGCAGAGATCAGGGGGGGCAGCCCCAGCATTTT
CDR3aa: CATSRDQGGQPQHF

d_gene: NA
v_gene: TRBV25-1
j_gene: TRBJ2-7
abundance: NA
CDR3nt: TGTGCCAGCAGTGAAGGGGCTAGGGGGACGGGCCACTACGAGCAGTACTTC
CDR3aa: CASSEGARGTGHYEQYF

d_gene: NA
v_gene: TRBV7-3
j_gene: TRBJ2-1
abundance: NA
CDR3nt: TGTGCCAGCAGCAAGACGCCTACCTCCTACAATGAGCAGTTCTTC
CDR3aa: CASSKTPTSYNEQFF

d_gene: TRBD1
v_gene: TRBV20-1
j_gene: TRBJ2-5
abundance: many
CDR3nt: TGCAGTGCTAGAACGACAGGGCCCGCCCAAGAGACCCAGTACTTC
CDR3aa: CSARTTGPAQETQYF

d_gene: NA
v_gene: TRBV2
j_gene: TRBJ2-7
abundance: NA
CDR3nt: TGTGCCAGCAGGACGGACGCATCCTACGAGCAGTACTTC
CDR3aa: CASRTDASYEQYF

d_gene: TRBD2
v_gene: TRBV5-8
j_gene: TRBJ2-5
abundance: many
CDR3nt: TGTGCCAGCAGCCATGATAGCGGGGGGAGGACCCAGTACTTC
CDR3aa: CASSHDSGGRTQYF

d_gene: NA
v_gene: TRBV6-6
j_gene: TRBJ1-1
abundance: NA
CDR3nt: TGTGCCAGCAGTGAAGTCGACAGAGAGACGAACACTGAAGCTTTCTTT
CDR3aa: CASSEVDRETNTEAFF